The following is a T cell receptor (beta chain) sequence with its context. What it binds is unknown. Sequencing targeted expressed TCRB transcripts, as all isolated RNA had been reverse transcribed. TCRdb's copy holds only in-frame clones and misses some; the assay was immunoSEQ multiplex PCR. The table includes around 500,000 clones, approximately 30% detected once. Staining for CD45RO/CCR7/CD25/CD127/CD95/CD27 allowed sorting of CD4+ naive, central memory, regulatory and stem cell-like memory cells. The CDR3 is 15 amino acids. V was trimmed by 2 bases and J by 1 base, leaving 12 bases between them. Germline V gene sequence: CDR1 ENHRY, CDR2 SYGVKD. The data derive from a study of beta chain features in type 1 diabetes. Study observations and caveats: A potential PCR bias toward shorter templates would be equal in patient and control samples.

The J gene is TRBJ2-7, the V gene TRBV10-3; D remains unclear. The clonotype was recovered from a man aged 18-30 years in good health. The sample taken for sequencing was naive CD4+ T cells from blood. The CDR3 is CAISENLSRSYEQYF. Here the CDR3 DNA reads TGTGCCATCAGTGAGAATTTGTCCAGATCCTACGAGCAGTACTTC.